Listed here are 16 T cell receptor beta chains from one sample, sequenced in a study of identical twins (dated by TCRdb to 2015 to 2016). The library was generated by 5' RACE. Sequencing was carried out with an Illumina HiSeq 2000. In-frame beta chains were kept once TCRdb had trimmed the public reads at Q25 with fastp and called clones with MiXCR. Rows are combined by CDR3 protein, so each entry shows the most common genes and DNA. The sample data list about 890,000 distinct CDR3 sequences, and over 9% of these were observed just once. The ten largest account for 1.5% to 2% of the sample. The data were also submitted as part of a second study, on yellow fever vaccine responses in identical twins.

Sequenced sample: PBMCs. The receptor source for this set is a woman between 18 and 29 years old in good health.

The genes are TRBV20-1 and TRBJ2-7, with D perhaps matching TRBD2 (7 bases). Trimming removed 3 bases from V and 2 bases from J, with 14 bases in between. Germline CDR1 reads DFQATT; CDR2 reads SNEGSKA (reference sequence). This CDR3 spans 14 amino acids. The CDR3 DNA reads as TGCAGTGCTAGTGGGCTGCGGGGGCCCTACGAGCAGTACGTC. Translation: CSASGLRGPYEQYV.

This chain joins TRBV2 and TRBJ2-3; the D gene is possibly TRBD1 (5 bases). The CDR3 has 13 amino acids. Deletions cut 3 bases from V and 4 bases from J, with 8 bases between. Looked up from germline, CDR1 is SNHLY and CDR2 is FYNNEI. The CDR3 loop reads CASSDWGPDTQYF. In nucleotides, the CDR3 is TGTGCCAGCAGTGACTGGGGCCCAGATACGCAGTATTTT.

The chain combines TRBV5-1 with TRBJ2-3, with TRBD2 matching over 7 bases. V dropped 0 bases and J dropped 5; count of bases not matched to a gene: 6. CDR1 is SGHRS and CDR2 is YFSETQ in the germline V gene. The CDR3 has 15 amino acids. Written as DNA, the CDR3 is TGCGCCAGCAGCTTGGCGGGGAGGGCCCAAGATACGCAGTATTTT. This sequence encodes CASSLAGRAQDTQYF.

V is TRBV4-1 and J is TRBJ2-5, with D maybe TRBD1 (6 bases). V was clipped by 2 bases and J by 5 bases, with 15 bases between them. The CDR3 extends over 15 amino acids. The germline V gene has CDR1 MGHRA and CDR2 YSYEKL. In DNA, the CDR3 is TGCGCCAGCAGCCAACGGGACAAAATAGGGGAGACCCAGTACTTC. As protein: CASSQRDKIGETQYF.

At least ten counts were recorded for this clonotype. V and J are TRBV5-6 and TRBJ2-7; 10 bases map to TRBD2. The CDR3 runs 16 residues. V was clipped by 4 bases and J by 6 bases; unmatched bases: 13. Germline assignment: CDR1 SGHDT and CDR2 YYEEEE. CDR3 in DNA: TGTGCCAGCAGCCTGAAGCGGGGGGGCCTCGTAGTCGAGCAGTACGTC. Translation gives CASSLKRGGLVVEQYV.

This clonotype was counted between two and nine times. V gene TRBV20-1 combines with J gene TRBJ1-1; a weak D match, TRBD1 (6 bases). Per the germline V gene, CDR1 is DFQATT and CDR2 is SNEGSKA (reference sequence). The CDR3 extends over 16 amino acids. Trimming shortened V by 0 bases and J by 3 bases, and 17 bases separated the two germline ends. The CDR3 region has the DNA TGCAGTGCTAGAGATCCCGGGACAATAAGCGACACTGAAGCTTTCTTT. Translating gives CSARDPGTISDTEAFF.

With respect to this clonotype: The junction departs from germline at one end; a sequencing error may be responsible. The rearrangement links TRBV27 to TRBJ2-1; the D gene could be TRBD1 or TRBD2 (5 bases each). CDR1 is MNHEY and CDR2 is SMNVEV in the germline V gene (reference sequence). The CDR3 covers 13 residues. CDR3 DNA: TGTGCCAGCAGGAGGGACGGGCGGCCGAGGATGGTCTTC. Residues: CASRRDGRPRMVF.

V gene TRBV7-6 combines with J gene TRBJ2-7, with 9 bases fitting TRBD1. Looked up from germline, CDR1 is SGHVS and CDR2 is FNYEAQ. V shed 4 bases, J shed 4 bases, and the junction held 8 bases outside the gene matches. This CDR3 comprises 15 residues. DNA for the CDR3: TGTGCCAGCAGCTCGGGGTGGGACAGGGTATACGAGCAGTACTTC. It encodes CASSSGWDRVYEQYF.

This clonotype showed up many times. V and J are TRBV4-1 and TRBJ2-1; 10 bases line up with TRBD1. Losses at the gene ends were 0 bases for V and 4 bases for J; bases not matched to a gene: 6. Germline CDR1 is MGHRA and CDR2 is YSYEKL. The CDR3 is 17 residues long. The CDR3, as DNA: TGCGCCAGCAGCCAAGAAAGGGGACAGGGGCTGTACAATGAGCAGTTCTTC. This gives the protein CASSQERGQGLYNEQFF.

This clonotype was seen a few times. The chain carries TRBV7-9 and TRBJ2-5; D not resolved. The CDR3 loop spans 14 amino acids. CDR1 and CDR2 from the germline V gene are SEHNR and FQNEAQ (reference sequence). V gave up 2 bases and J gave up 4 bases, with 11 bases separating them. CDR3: CASSLLNQRETQYF. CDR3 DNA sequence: TGTGCCAGCAGCTTATTAAACCAGAGAGAGACCCAGTACTTC.

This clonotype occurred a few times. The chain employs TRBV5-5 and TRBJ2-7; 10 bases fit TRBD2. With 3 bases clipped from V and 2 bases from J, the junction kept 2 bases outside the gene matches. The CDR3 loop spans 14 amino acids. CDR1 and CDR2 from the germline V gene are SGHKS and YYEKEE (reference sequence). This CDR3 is CASSSLAGPYEQYV. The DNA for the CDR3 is TGTGCCAGCAGCTCACTAGCGGGGCCCTACGAGCAGTACGTC.

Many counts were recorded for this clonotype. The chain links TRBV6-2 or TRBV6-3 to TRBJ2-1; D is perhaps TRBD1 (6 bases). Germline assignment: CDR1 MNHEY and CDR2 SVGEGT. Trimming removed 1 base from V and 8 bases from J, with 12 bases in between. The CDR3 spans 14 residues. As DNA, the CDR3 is TGTGCCAGCAGTTACTACCAGGGGTCCCATGAGCAGTTCTTC. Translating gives CASSYYQGSHEQFF.

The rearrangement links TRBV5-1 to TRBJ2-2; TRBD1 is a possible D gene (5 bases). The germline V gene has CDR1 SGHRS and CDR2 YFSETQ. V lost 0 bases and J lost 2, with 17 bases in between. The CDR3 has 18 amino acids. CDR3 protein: CASSLAPNRRVNTGELFF. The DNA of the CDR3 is TGCGCCAGCAGCTTGGCCCCCAACAGGAGAGTAAACACCGGGGAGCTGTTTTTT.

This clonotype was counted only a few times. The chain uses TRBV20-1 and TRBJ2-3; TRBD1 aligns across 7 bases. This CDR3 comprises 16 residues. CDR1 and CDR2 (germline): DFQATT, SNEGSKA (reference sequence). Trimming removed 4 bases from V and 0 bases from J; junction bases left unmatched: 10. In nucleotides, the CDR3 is TGCAGTGCTAAAGACAGGGTGCTATCAAGCACAGATACGCAGTATTTT. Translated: CSAKDRVLSSTDTQYF.

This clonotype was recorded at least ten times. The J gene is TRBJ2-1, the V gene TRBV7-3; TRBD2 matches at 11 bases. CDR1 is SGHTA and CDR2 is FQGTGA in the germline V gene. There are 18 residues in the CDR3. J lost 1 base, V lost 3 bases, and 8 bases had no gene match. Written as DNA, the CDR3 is TGTGCCAGCAGCTTGAGAACTAGCGGGAGTCCTTCCTACAATGAGCAGTTCTTC. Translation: CASSLRTSGSPSYNEQFF.

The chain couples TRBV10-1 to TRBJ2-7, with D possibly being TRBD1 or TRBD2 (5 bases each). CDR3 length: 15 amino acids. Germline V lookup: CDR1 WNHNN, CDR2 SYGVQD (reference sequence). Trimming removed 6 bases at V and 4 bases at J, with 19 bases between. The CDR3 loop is CASSLTGTALYEQYF. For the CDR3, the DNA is TGCGCCAGCAGCCTTACCGGGACGGCCCTTTACGAGCAGTACTTC.